This entry describes one T cell receptor beta chain. This clonotype was detected many times. Its antigen is currently not known. Qualities for individual bases were not recorded, and no much larger clone is one base off. This entry belongs to a study of regulatory T cells in long-lasting Graves disease (dated by TCRdb to about 2021). The study in broad terms: In the newly diagnosed Graves' disease group, patients had been taking antithyroid drugs for less than 3 months. This study used TCR sequencing and RNA sequencing of peripheral blood to compare persistent Graves' disease patients against newly diagnosed Graves' disease patients. The study was conducted in China and was registered as a clinical trial. A total of roughly 33 samples were covered by TCR sequencing, comprising around 13 persistent and around 20 newly diagnosed Graves' disease patients. What the research found in general, with its limitations: The authors noted that the small sample size was a limitation that may lower accuracy. Compared with newly diagnosed patients, patients with persistent Graves' disease had lower TCR Shannon entropy and fewer highly expanded clones, which suggests clonal expansion. Persistent patients shared more public clonotypes among themselves (around 2,800) than newly diagnosed patients did (more than 950). Because the primary lesion, thyroid tissue, could not be accessed, the study looked at peripheral blood alone. Only the TCR beta chain was sequenced and analyzed.

To prepare the library, multiplex PCR was applied. Instrument on record: Illumina HiSeq 4000. To build TCR beta libraries, CDR3 regions were amplified by Arm-PCR using iRepertoire HTBI primers. PCR products were gel purified before sequencing. The original pipeline was this. Gene usage analysis of CDR3 amino acid clonotypes relied on the approximately 60 TRBV and 13 to 15 TRBJ segments identified across samples. COPE and FqMerger were used to merge the filtered high-quality paired reads into contigs. BLAST was used to align contigs to the IMGT TRBV, TRBD and TRBJ reference genes, and CDR3 was defined following IMGT. Highly expanded clones were defined as clonotypes with a frequency above 0.1%. Repertoire diversity was measured by Shannon entropy, and V-J evenness by the Gini coefficient. Public clonotypes were defined as clonotypes shared by more than one individual. The raw public data were reprocessed by TCRdb itself: fastp quality trimming at Q25, MiXCR clonotype calling, in-frame beta chains only. Here each entry gathers all rows of one CDR3 protein and keeps the most common genes and DNA. The V and J calls come from TCRdb's annotation, not from the publication. The sample table holds around 500,000 distinct CDR3 sequences, of which about 13% were seen once. The ten largest clonotypes hold roughly 10% of the sample.

This sample's time point label indicates: newly diagnosed GD, antithyroid drugs for less than 3 months. For both TCR sequencing and RNA sequencing, RNA was extracted from PBMCs using TRIzol. The diagnosis of Graves' disease followed American Thyroid Association guidelines. Recruitment of patients was carried out at an endocrinology department in Xi'an, China. From each patient, around 9 milliliters of peripheral blood was collected into an EDTA anticoagulant tube. Ficoll Paque Plus density gradient separation was used to isolate PBMCs, and no additional T cell sorting was done. An Agilent 2100 Bioanalyzer and agarose gel were used to assess RNA quality, and a NanoDrop 2000 was used to measure RNA concentration. These same data were also listed under a study on T cells in Graves' hyperthyroidism and ophthalmopathy. The second study, in turn, reports: Graves' hyperthyroidism was defined as stable when no progression to ophthalmopathy occurred over 18 months of follow-up. Hyperthyroidism patients were newly diagnosed, with disease duration under 2 months, and aged 18 to 65 years. Exclusion was applied to patients with uncontrolled infections, other autoimmune diseases, pregnancy or lactation. Diagnoses relied on clinical symptoms, serum thyroxine and TRAb, thyroid ultrasound and orbital computed tomography. The TCR CDR3 was subjected to a first round of RT-PCR using the HTBI primer set and the Qiagen OneStep RT-PCR kit. Blood samples also contained most of the expanded thyroid clonotypes (frequency above 0.001), which suggests that blood repertoires may reflect thyroid immune responses. A model built on a 13 V-J signature distinguished ophthalmopathy from stable hyperthyroidism, reaching 87.88% sensitivity and around 81% specificity in cross-validation and 80%/75% in testing. In validation, progression to ophthalmopathy was predicted by the model with around 71% sensitivity and 72% to 85% specificity, a median of approximately 6.5 months before onset. To identify TCR V-J signatures that set the groups apart, the researchers used a discovery cohort of about a hundred patients, made up of 40 to 45 with Graves' ophthalmopathy and about 59 with stable Graves' hyperthyroidism. Prospective prediction of ophthalmopathy was tested in an independent validation cohort of 18 to 20 hyperthyroidism patients and some 17 patients who later progressed to ophthalmopathy. The roughly 99 discovery patients were divided at random into training and test sets in a 7:3 ratio. Thyroid tissue and blood T-cell repertoires from six or seven Graves' hyperthyroidism patients were also compared in the study. After sampling, hyperthyroidism patients received methimazole starting at 30 mg daily, and ophthalmopathy patients received high-dose intravenous methylprednisolone. Libraries were constructed in a second round of multiplex PCR, after which size selection and purification were carried out. Libraries were sequenced paired-end with 100 bp reads on an Illumina HiSeq2000. SOAPnuke was used to process the raw data, with reads discarded if the reads contained adapters or uncalled bases, had a mean Phred below 15, or lacked an exact constant-primer or identifier match. COPE v1.2.5 was used to merge high-quality paired reads, and clonotypes were defined as unique nucleotide sequences. Clonotypes were aligned to IMGT TRBV, TRBD and TRBJ reference segments using MiTCR v1.1. Analysis was restricted to V-J combinations with a frequency above 0.0001, which covered just over 98% of repertoires. The TCS score was defined as F50 (clonal expansion) divided by E x V (chaos), with BLOSUM62-based TCRdist calculated between CDR3 peptides within each V-J. Welch's t-statistics and random forest reduced approximately 520 V-J features to about 13, which were used in a naive Bayes classifier (R e1071). No statistical method was used to set the sample size in advance, and investigators knew the group allocation. According to the paper, TCR Vbeta CDR3 sequencing was carried out on about 140 peripheral blood samples, which came from fewer than 50 ophthalmopathy, 75 or so hyperthyroidism and 17 progressor patients.

The source is a man in his thirties or forties with Graves disease. Donor details come from another sample of the same person, matched by shared clones. This material consisted of peripheral blood mononuclear cells (PBMCs), taken at new diagnosis, from a patient treated with antithyroid drugs.

The bases read TGTGCCACCAGTGAGGCGGGAGCTCCGTACAATGAGCAGTTCTTC. Its protein reads: CATSEAGAPYNEQFF. Rearrangement joined TRBV24-1 to TRBJ2-1; 7 of the junction bases match TRBD2. CDR1 and CDR2, per the germline V gene, are KGHDR and SFDVKD. Trimming takes 4 bases off V and 4 bases off J; junction bases not matched to a gene: 6. Including the terminal cysteine and phenylalanine, the CDR3 comprises 15 residues. Solely the CDR3 DNA is kept, with 45 bases framed from the first base.